Following are 8 T cell receptor beta chains from one sample sequenced in a study of cytomegalovirus exposure and HLA in healthy donors. The PCR contained 60 Vbeta and 13 Jbeta primers. The repertoire was sequenced with immunoSEQ multiplex PCR; TCRdb's copy has only in-frame clones and lacks some. The table includes about 110,000 clones, about two thirds detected once. The sequenced material came from PBMCs. The receptors come from a woman in her seventies in good health and CMV-seropositive.

In this sample, this clone turned up a few times. This chain joins TRBV10-2 and TRBJ2-7, with D possibly being TRBD1 (5 bases). The V gene's germline CDR1 is WSHSY and CDR2 SAAADI. V lost 2 bases to trimming and J lost 3 bases, with 14 bases between them. This CDR3 has 15 amino acids. In DNA, the CDR3 is TGCGCCAGCAGTGAGGACAGCACTACGTACTACGAGCAGTACTTC. Protein product: CASSEDSTTYYEQYF.

This clone was seen only once. The chain joins TRBV5-6 to TRBJ2-2; TRBD1 matches at 11 bases. The CDR3 has 16 residues. CDR1 and CDR2 from the germline V gene are SGHDT and YYEEEE. After removal of 1 base from V and 5 bases from J, the junction contained 4 bases not matched to a gene. The CDR3 sequence is CASSLLGQGVTGELFF. Written as DNA, the CDR3 is TGTGCCAGCAGCTTGCTGGGACAGGGGGTAACCGGGGAGCTGTTTTTT.

This clone was seen more than once but under ten times. The chain links TRBV6-5 to TRBJ1-2, with 10 bases lining up with TRBD1. The ends lost 7 bases at V and 7 bases at J; junction bases unmatched: 12. The CDR3 has 15 residues. The germline V gene has CDR1 MNHEY and CDR2 SVGAGI. The chain's CDR3 is CASKDPGQGPGGYTF. CDR3 DNA sequence: TGTGCCAGCAAAGATCCGGGACAGGGGCCCGGTGGCTACACCTTC.

The chain employs TRBV27 and TRBJ1-6; 11 bases fit TRBD1. The CDR3 covers 15 residues. Germline assignment: CDR1 MNHEY and CDR2 SMNVEV (reference sequence). The junction had 7 bases not matched to a gene; V was cut back by 5 bases and J by 10 bases. CDR3 sequence (DNA): TGTGCCAGCAGTCGGAGGACAGGGGGCCGGTCACCCCTCCACTTT. As protein: CASSRRTGGRSPLHF.

CDR3 sequence (DNA): TGTGCCTGGAGTGTTGGGCAGGTCAGCAATCAGCCCCAGCATTTT. This sequence encodes CAWSVGQVSNQPQHF. This chain links TRBV30 with TRBJ1-5, with no clear D. The CDR3 sequence is 15 residues long. Germline V gives CDR1 GTSNPN, CDR2 SVGIG (reference sequence). V shed 0 bases and J shed 1 base, with 10 bases lying between them.

The gene calls are TRBV30 and TRBJ2-3, with a weak D call TRBD1 (5 bases). V lost 2 bases and J lost 0, with 9 bases in between. Per the germline V gene, CDR1 is GTSNPN and CDR2 is SVGIG (reference sequence). The length of the CDR3 is 14 residues. CDR3 loop: CAWSLGVSTDTQYF. CDR3 DNA sequence: TGTGCCTGGAGTTTAGGGGTTAGCACAGATACGCAGTATTTT.

Regarding this clone: One end of the junction is discordant with germline, which a read error may explain. The chain employs TRBV5-1 and TRBJ1-5; 9 bases align to TRBD1. The length of the CDR3 is 16 residues. Germline V CDR1 and CDR2: SGHRS, YFSETQ. The CDR3 nucleotides read TGCGTCAGCAGCTTGAATGGCGGGACAGGGATTCAGCCCCAGCATTTT. Encoded protein: CVSSLNGGTGIQPQHF.

The chain is built from TRBV30 and TRBJ1-5; weak D call: TRBD1 (5 bases). The CDR3 length is 13 residues. V gave up 0 bases and J gave up 6 bases, with 9 bases separating them. In germline, CDR1 is GTSNPN, CDR2 SVGIG (reference sequence). CDR3 sequence (DNA): TGTGCCTGGAGTGTACAGGAAGGTCAGCCCCAGCATTTT. It translates to CAWSVQEGQPQHF. Complete variable domain (other parts from reference TRBV30 and TRBJ1-5): SQTIHQWPATLVQPVGSPLSLECTVEGTSNPNLYWYRQAAGRGLQLLFYSVGIGQISSEVPQNLSASRPQDRQFILSSKKLLLSDSGFYLCAWSVQEGQPQHFGDGTRLSIL.